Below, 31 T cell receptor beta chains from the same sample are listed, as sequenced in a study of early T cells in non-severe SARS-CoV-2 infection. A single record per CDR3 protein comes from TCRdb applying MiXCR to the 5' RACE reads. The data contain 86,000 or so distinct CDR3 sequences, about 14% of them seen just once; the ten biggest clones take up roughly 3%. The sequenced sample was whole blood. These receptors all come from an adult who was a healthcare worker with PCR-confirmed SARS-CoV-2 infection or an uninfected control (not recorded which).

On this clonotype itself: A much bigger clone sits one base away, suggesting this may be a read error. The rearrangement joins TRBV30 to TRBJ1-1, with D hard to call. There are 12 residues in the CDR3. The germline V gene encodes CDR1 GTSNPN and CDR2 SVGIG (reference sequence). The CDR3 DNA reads TGTGCCTGGAGTGTCCTACGTACTGAAGCTCTCTTT. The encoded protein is CAWSVLRTEALF.

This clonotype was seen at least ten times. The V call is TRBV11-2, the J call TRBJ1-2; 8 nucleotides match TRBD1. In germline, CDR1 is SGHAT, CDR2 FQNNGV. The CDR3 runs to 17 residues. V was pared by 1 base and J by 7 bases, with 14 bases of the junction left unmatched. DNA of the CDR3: TGTGCCAGCAGCTTAGCTTATTCCGGACAGGGCTTTTTTGGCTACACCTTC. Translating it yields CASSLAYSGQGFFGYTF. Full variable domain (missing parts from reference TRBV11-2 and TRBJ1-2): EAGVAQSPRYKIIEKRQSVAFWCNPISGHATLYWYQQILGQGPKLLIQFQNNGVVDDSQLPKDRFSAERLKGVDSTLKIQPAKLEDSAVYLCASSLAYSGQGFFGYTFGSGTRLTVV.

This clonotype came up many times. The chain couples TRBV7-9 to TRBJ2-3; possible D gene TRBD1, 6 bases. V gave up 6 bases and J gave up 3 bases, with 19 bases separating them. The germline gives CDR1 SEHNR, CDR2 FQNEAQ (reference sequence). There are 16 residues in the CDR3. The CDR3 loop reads CASRTTGRGRTDTQYF. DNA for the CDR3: TGTGCCAGCAGAACCACAGGGCGCGGTCGGACAGATACGCAGTATTTT.

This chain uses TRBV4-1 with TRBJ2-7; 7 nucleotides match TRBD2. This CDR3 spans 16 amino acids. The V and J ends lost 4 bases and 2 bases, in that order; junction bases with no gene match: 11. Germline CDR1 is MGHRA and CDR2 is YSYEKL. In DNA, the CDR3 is TGCGCCAGCAGCCGAACCGGGAGGAGCGGGGCCTACGAGCAGTACTTC. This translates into CASSRTGRSGAYEQYF.

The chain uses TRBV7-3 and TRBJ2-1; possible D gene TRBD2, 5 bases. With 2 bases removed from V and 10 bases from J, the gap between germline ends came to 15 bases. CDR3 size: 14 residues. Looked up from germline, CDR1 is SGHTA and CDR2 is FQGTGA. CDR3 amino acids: CASSLGGSSREQFF. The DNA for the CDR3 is TGTGCCAGCAGCTTAGGAGGCTCCTCCAGGGAGCAGTTCTTC. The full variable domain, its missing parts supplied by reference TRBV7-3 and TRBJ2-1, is GAGVSQTPSNKVTEKGKYVELRCDPISGHTALYWYRQSLGQGPEFLIYFQGTGAADDSGLPNDRFFAVRPEGSVSTLKIQRTERGDSAVYLCASSLGGSSREQFFGPGTRLTVL.

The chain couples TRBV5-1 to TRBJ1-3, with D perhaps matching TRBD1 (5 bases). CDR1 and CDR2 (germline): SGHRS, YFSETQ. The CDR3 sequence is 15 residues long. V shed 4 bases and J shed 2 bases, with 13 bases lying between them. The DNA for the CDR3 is TGCGCCAGCAGCACGGACACAGGCCCTGGAAACACCATATATTTT. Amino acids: CASSTDTGPGNTIYF.

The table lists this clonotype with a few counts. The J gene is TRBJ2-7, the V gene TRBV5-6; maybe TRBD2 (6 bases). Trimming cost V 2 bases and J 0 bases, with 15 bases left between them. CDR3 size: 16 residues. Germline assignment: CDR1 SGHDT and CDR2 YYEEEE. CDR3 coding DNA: TGTGCCAGCAGCTTCGTTTGGGGGGAAAGCTCCTACGAGCAGTACTTC. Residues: CASSFVWGESSYEQYF.

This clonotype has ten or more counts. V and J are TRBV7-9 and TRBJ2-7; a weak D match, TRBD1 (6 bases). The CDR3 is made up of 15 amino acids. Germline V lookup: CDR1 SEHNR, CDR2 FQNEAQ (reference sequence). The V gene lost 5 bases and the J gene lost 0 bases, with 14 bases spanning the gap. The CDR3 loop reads CASSPSQGSSYEQYF. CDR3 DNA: TGTGCCAGCAGCCCAAGTCAGGGGAGCTCCTACGAGCAGTACTTC. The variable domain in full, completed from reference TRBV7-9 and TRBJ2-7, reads DTGVSQNPRHKITKRGQNVTFRCDPISEHNRLYWYRQTLGQGPEFLTYFQNEAQLEKSRLLSDRFSAERPKGSFSTLEIQRTEQGDSAMYLCASSPSQGSSYEQYFGPGTRLTVT.

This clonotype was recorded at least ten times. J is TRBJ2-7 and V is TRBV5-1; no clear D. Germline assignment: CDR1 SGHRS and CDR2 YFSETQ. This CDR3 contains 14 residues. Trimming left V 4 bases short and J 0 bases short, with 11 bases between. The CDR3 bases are TGCGCCAGCAGCCCGGGCCCAGCCTCCTACGAGCAGTACTTC. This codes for CASSPGPASYEQYF.

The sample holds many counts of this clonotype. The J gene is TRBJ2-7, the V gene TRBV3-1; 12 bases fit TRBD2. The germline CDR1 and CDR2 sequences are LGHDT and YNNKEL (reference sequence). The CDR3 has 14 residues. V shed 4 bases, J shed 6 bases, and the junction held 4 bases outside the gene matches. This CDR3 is CASSPGLAGLEQYF. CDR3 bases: TGTGCCAGCAGCCCTGGACTAGCGGGACTCGAGCAGTACTTC.

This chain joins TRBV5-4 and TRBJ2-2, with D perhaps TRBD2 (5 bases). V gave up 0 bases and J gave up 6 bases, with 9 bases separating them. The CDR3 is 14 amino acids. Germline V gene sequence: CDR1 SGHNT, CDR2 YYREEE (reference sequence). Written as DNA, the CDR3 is TGTGCCAGCAGCTTGGGATTAGCGCCCGGGGAGCTGTTTTTT. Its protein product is CASSLGLAPGELFF.

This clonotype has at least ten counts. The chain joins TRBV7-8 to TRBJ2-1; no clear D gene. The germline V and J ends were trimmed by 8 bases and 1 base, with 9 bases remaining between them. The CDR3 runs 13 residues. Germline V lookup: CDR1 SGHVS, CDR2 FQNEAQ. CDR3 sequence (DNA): TGTGCCAGCGGGCTCCAATCCTACAATGAGCAGTTCTTC. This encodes CASGLQSYNEQFF.

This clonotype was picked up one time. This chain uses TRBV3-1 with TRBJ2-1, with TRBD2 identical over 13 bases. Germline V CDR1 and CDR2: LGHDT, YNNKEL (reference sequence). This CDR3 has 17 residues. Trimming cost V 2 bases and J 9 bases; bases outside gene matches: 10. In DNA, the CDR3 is TGTGCCAGCAGCCAAACCCGGACTAGCGGGGGTTTAGGTGAGCAGTTCTTC. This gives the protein CASSQTRTSGGLGEQFF.

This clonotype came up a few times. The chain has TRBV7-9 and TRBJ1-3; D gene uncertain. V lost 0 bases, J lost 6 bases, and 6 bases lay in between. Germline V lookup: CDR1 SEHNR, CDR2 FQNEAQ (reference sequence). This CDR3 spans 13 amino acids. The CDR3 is CASSLASSNTIYF. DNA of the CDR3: TGTGCCAGCAGCTTAGCGTCTTCAAACACCATATATTTT. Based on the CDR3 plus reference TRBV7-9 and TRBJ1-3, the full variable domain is DTGVSQNPRHKITKRGQNVTFRCDPISEHNRLYWYRQTLGQGPEFLTYFQNEAQLEKSRLLSDRFSAERPKGSFSTLEIQRTEQGDSAMYLCASSLASSNTIYFGEGSWLTVV.

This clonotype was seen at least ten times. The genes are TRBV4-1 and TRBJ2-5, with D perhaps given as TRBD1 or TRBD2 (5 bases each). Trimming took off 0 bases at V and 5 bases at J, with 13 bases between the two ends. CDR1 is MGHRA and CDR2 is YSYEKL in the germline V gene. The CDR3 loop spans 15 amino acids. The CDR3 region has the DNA TGCGCCAGCAGCCAAGATCATCGGGGCAGCGAGACCCAGTACTTC. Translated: CASSQDHRGSETQYF.

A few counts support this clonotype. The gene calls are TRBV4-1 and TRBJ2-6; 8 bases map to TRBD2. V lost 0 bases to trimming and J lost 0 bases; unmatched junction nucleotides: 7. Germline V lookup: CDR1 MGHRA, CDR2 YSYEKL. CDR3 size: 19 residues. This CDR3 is CASSQEGSGRVSGANVLTF. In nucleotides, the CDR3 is TGCGCCAGCAGCCAAGAAGGCAGCGGGAGAGTCTCTGGGGCCAACGTCCTGACTTTC.

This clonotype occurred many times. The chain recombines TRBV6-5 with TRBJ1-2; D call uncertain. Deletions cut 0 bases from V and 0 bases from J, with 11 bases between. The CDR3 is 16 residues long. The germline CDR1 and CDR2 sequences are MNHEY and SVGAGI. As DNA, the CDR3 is TGTGCCAGCAGTTACTCGAGGTACCGAGCTAACTATGGCTACACCTTC. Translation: CASSYSRYRANYGYTF.

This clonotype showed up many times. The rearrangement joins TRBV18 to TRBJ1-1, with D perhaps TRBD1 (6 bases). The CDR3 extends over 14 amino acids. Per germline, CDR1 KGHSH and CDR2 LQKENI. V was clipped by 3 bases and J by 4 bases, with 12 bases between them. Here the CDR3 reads CASSPDSRSTEAFF. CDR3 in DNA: TGTGCCAGCTCACCGGACAGCAGGAGCACTGAAGCTTTCTTT.

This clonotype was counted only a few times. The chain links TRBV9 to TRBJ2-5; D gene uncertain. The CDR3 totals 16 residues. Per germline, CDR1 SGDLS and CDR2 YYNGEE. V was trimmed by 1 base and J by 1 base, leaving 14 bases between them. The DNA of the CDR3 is TGTGCCAGCAGCGTAACCCCCACGGGCAGCCAAGAGACCCAGTACTTC. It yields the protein CASSVTPTGSQETQYF. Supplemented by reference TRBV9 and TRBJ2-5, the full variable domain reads DSGVTQTPKHLITATGQRVTLRCSPRSGDLSVYWYQQSLDQGLQFLIQYYNGEERAKGNILERFSAQQFPDLHSELNLSSLELGDSALYFCASSVTPTGSQETQYFGPGTRLLVL.

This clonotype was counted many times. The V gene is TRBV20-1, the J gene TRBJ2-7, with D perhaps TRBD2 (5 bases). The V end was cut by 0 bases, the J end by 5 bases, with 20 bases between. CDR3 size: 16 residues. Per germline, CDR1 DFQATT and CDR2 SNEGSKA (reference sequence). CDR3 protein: CSARDWAGRTGNEQYF. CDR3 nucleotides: TGCAGTGCTAGAGACTGGGCAGGCCGAACGGGGAACGAGCAGTACTTC.

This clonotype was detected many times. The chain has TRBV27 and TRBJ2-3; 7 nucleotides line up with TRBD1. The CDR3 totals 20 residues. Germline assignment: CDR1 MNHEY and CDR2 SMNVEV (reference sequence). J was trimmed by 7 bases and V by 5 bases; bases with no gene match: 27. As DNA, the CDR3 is TGTGCCAGCAGTCTCCTGACAGGGTCAGGACGGACTCGCAGAAGGCATACGCAGTATTTT. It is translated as CASSLLTGSGRTRRRHTQYF.

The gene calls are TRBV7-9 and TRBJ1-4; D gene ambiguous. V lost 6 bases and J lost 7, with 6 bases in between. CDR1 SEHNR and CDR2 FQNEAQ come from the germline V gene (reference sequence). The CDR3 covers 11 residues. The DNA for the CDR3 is TGTGCCAGCAGGGCAGGTGAAAAACTGTTTTTT. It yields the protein CASRAGEKLFF.

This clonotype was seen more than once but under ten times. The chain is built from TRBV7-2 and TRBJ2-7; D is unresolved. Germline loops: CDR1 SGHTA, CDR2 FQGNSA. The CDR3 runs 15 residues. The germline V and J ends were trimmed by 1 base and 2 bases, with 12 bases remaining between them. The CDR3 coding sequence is TGTGCCAGCAGCTTAGTCGCAATACCCACCTACGAGCAGTACTTC. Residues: CASSLVAIPTYEQYF.

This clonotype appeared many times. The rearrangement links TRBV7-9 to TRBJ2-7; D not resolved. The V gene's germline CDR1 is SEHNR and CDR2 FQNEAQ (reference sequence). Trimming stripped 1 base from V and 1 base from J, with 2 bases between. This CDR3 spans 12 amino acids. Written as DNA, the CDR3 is TGTGCCAGCAGCTTAGTTTCCTACGAGCAGTACTTC. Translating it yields CASSLVSYEQYF.

DNA of the CDR3: TGTGCCAGCAGCTTGGTAGGGACAGGGCCCTACGAGCAGTACTTC. Residues: CASSLVGTGPYEQYF. The chain carries TRBV5-6 and TRBJ2-7; 9 nucleotides match TRBD1. The CDR3 is 15 amino acids. V lost 0 bases, J lost 2 bases, and 3 bases stayed unmatched. Germline values: CDR1 SGHDT, CDR2 YYEEEE.

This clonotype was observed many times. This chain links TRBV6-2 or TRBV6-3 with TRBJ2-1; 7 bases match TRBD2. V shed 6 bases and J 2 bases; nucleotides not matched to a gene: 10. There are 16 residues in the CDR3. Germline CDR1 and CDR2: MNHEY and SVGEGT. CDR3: CASSSEGLETYNEQFF. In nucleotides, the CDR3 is TGTGCCAGCAGCAGCGAAGGACTAGAGACCTACAATGAGCAGTTCTTC.

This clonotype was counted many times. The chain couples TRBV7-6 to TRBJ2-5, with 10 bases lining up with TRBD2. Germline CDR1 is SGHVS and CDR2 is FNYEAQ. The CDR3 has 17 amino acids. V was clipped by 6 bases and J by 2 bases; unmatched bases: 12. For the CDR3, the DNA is TGTGCCAGCAGTCCAGGGGTAGCGGGGGGATTACAAGAGACCCAGTACTTC. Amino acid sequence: CASSPGVAGGLQETQYF.

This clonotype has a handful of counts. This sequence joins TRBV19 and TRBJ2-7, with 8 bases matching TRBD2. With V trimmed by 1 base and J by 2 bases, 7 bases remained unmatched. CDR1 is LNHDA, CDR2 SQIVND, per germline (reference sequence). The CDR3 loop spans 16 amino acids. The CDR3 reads CASSIVGSGKTYEQYF. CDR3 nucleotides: TGTGCCAGTAGTATAGTAGGTAGCGGGAAAACCTACGAGCAGTACTTC.

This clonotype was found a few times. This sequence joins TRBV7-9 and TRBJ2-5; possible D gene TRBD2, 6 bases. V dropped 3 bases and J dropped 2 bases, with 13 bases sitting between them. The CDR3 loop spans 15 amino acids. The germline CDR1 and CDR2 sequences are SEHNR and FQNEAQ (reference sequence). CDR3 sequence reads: CASSFSRGLQETQYF. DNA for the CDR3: TGTGCCAGCAGCTTTTCTCGCGGACTACAAGAGACCCAGTACTTC.

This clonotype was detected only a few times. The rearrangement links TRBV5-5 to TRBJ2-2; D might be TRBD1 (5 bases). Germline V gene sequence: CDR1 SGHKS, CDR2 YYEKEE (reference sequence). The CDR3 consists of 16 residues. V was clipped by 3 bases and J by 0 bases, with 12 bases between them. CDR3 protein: CASSWGLGANTGELFF. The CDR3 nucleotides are TGTGCCAGCAGCTGGGGCCTAGGGGCGAACACCGGGGAGCTGTTTTTT.

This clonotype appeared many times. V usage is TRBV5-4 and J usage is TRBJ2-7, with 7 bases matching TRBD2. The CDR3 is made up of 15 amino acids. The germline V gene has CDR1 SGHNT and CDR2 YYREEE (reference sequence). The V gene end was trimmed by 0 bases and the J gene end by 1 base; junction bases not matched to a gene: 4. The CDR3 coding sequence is TGTGCCAGCAGCTTGGAGGGAGGGGCTTCCTACGAGCAGTACTTC. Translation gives CASSLEGGASYEQYF. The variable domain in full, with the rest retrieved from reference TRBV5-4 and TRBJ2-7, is ETGVTQSPTHLIKTRGQQVTLRCSSQSGHNTVSWYQQALGQGPQFIFQYYREEENGRGNFPPRFSGLQFPNYSSELNVNALELDDSALYLCASSLEGGASYEQYFGPGTRLTVT.